This entry concerns a single T cell receptor (beta chain). Assay: immunoSEQ multiplex PCR; the TCRdb copy retains only in-frame clones and omits some. The sample records 330,000 or so clones, around 90% being singletons. This sample was taken from a study of blood T cell repertoires in COVID-19. The CDR3 extends over 17 amino acids. From germline, CDR1 is SGHTA and CDR2 FQGNSA. Trimming removed 5 bases from V and 2 bases from J, with 21 bases in between. The sample was PBMCs or T cells enriched from blood (not recorded which). The sequence came from a woman aged 25 to 39 who had recovered from COVID-19. The genes are TRBV7-2 and TRBJ2-5; D may be TRBD2 (9 bases). In nucleotides, the CDR3 is TGTGCCAGCAGCAACAGGGGGGTAGCGGGAGAACAAGAGACCCAGTACTTC. Translated, it gives CASSNRGVAGEQETQYF.